This record covers a single T cell receptor (beta chain). What it binds is unknown. MiXCR, run by TCRdb on the RT-PCR reads, gives a single entry per CDR3 protein. This table has about 620,000 distinct CDR3 sequences, roughly 12% appearing once. These data come from a study of response to subunit inactivated influenza vaccine. Overall study results and limits: The authors proposed limited new T cell recruitment per seasonal influenza vaccination.

V lost 7 bases to trimming and J lost 0 bases, with 13 bases between them. Germline CDR1 and CDR2: LNHDA and SQIVND (reference sequence). The CDR3 spans 16 residues. The sample was also linked to a second study, of T cells expressing NK-cell markers. That work states: TCR beta cDNA was made by 5'RACE template switching with UMIs.

The chain couples TRBV19 to TRBJ1-6; no clear D. This sequence originates from a man aged 45-60 years who received an inactivated influenza vaccine. Here the sequenced sample was PBMCs from blood, taken on the day of vaccination. CDR3 nucleotides: TGTGCCAGTAAACCGGCAGCGAGCTCCTATAATTCACCCCTCCACTTT. It translates to CASKPAASSYNSPLHF.